The 28 T cell receptor beta chains below all came from one sample that was sequenced in a study of beta chain features in type 1 diabetes. As every portion of the isolated RNA was reverse transcribed, the sequencing read expressed TCRB transcripts. The method was immunoSEQ multiplex PCR; TCRdb's version includes in-frame clones alone and lacks a portion of them. Counted here are hundreds of thousands of clones, 15% to 19% occurring once; the ten biggest clones make up approximately 0.093%. Material: naive CD4+ T cells from blood. The receptors were sampled from a man aged 18 to 29 in good health.

The rearrangement links TRBV5-4 to TRBJ1-4, with no clear D. CDR3 length equals 13 residues. The ends were cut back, 5 bases at V and 4 bases at J, with 9 bases in the middle. The germline V gene has CDR1 SGHNT and CDR2 YYREEE (reference sequence). This chain's CDR3 is CASRSGLNEKLFF. The CDR3 region has the DNA TGTGCCAGCAGGTCGGGCCTTAATGAAAAACTGTTTTTT.

The chain recombines TRBV13 with TRBJ1-6, with D maybe TRBD1 (6 bases). Trimming removed 4 bases from V and 9 bases from J, with 13 bases in between. The CDR3 is made up of 14 amino acids. Per germline, CDR1 PRHDT and CDR2 FYEKMQ (reference sequence). The CDR3 here is CASSSQGSASPLHF. The CDR3 DNA follows: TGTGCCAGCAGCTCACAGGGTTCGGCTTCACCCCTCCACTTT.

This clone came up a few times. The J gene is TRBJ2-7, the V gene TRBV5-1; a weak D match, TRBD2 (7 bases). CDR1 SGHRS and CDR2 YFSETQ come from the germline V gene. The V end lost 4 bases, the J end lost 3 bases, and 11 bases lay between the germline ends. This CDR3 comprises 13 residues. CDR3 sequence: CASSGGAYYEQYF. CDR3 DNA: TGCGCCAGCAGCGGGGGGGCCTACTACGAGCAGTACTTC.

This clone was counted between two and nine times. The DNA of the CDR3 is TGTGCCAGCAGCGTAGACCAGGGGGCGCGCTATGGCTACACCTTC. Residues: CASSVDQGARYGYTF. V is TRBV9 and J is TRBJ1-2; 8 bases align to TRBD1. The length of the CDR3 is 15 residues. With 0 bases clipped from V and 4 bases from J, the junction kept 5 bases outside the gene matches. Germline V gene data show CDR1 as SGDLS and CDR2 as YYNGEE.

This clone was seen more than once but under ten times. The chain recombines TRBV5-1 with TRBJ2-5, with D hard to call. The V end was cut by 4 bases, the J end by 5 bases, with 18 bases between. This CDR3 contains 15 residues. Looked up from germline, CDR1 is SGHRS and CDR2 is YFSETQ. The CDR3 DNA reads TGCGCCAGCAGCGCCTCACCGGGCCTCCCTGAGACCCAGTACTTC. Translation gives CASSASPGLPETQYF. The full variable domain, its missing parts supplied by reference TRBV5-1 and TRBJ2-5, is KAGVTQTPRYLIKTRGQQVTLSCSPISGHRSVSWYQQTPGQGLQFLFEYFSETQRNKGNFPGRFSGRQFSNSRSEMNVSTLELGDSALYLCASSASPGLPETQYFGPGTRLLVL.

CDR3 amino acids: CALDRGSSYEQYF. The CDR3 DNA sequence: TGTGCCTTGGACAGGGGGAGCTCCTACGAGCAGTACTTC. The chain carries TRBV30 and TRBJ2-7; 10 nucleotides agree with TRBD1. V dropped 7 bases and J dropped 0; count of bases not matched to a gene: 3. CDR3 length: 13 residues. CDR1 and CDR2 from the germline V gene are GTSNPN and SVGIG (reference sequence).

This clone was seen a few times. The gene calls are TRBV9 and TRBJ2-1; TRBD1 is a possible D gene (5 bases). The V gene lost 3 bases and the J gene lost 4 bases, with 14 bases spanning the gap. The germline gives CDR1 SGDLS, CDR2 YYNGEE. This CDR3 is 15 amino acids long. CDR3 region: CASSGRQIQYNEQFF. Here the CDR3 DNA reads TGTGCCAGCAGCGGGAGACAGATCCAGTACAATGAGCAGTTCTTC.

This clone was detected a few times. V is TRBV7-6 and J is TRBJ2-1; D is possibly TRBD2 (5 bases). This CDR3 is built from 15 residues. CDR1 SGHVS and CDR2 FNYEAQ come from the germline V gene. Trimming stripped 3 bases from V and 0 bases from J, with 9 bases between. CDR3 DNA: TGTGCCAGCAGCTTTGAGGGTTACTCCTACAATGAGCAGTTCTTC. Translation: CASSFEGYSYNEQFF.

This clone was observed a handful of times. V gene TRBV29-1 combines with J gene TRBJ1-5; 7 bases are a match to TRBD1. Germline lookup yields CDR1 SQVTM and CDR2 ANQGSEA. There are 13 residues in the CDR3. V lost 6 bases to trimming and J lost 2 bases; unmatched junction nucleotides: 4. As DNA, the CDR3 is TGCAGCGTCGTTGGGACAGGCAATCAGCCCCAGCATTTT. Protein sequence: CSVVGTGNQPQHF.

This clone was observed a handful of times. The chain has TRBV29-1 and TRBJ2-5, with no clear D. V lost 7 bases, J lost 7 bases, and 16 bases lay in between. The germline V gene has CDR1 SQVTM and CDR2 ANQGSEA. This CDR3 contains 12 residues. CDR3 DNA sequence: TGCAGCGCAACGGACCCGTCGGGGACCCAGTACTTC. It encodes CSATDPSGTQYF.

The V call is TRBV28, the J call TRBJ2-7, with 8 nucleotides matching TRBD2. Germline values: CDR1 MDHEN, CDR2 SYDVKM. The junction had 9 bases not matched to a gene; V was cut back by 5 bases and J by 0 bases. There are 16 residues in the CDR3. The CDR3 loop reads CASSLAGEGTSYEQYF. The CDR3 bases are TGTGCCAGCAGTCTAGCGGGCGAAGGAACCTCCTACGAGCAGTACTTC.

The chain recombines TRBV2 with TRBJ2-5, with 11 bases fitting TRBD1. The germline V gene has CDR1 SNHLY and CDR2 FYNNEI. The CDR3 has 15 amino acids. Trimming took 5 bases from V and 4 from J; bases not matched to a gene: 6. The CDR3 region is CASSNPGTGGETQYF. The DNA for the CDR3 is TGTGCCAGCAGTAATCCGGGGACAGGGGGAGAGACCCAGTACTTC.

This clone was picked up a small number of times. V usage is TRBV10-3 and J usage is TRBJ1-2; TRBD1 matches 9 bases. The CDR3 extends over 15 amino acids. Germline V gene lookup returns CDR1 ENHRY and CDR2 SYGVKD. V lost 7 bases, J lost 8 bases, and 14 bases stayed unmatched. The CDR3 sequence is CAIKWSGTGTGGYTF. CDR3 DNA sequence: TGTGCCATCAAATGGTCCGGGACAGGGACTGGCGGCTACACCTTC.

This clone was seen more than once but under ten times. This chain connects TRBV7-2 to TRBJ2-2, with 8 bases identical to TRBD2. CDR3 length equals 15 residues. The germline V gene encodes CDR1 SGHTA and CDR2 FQGNSA. The V and J ends lost 5 bases and 4 bases, in that order; junction bases with no gene match: 6. The CDR3 sequence is CASSPRLASTGELFF. CDR3 nucleotide sequence: TGTGCCAGCAGCCCCAGACTAGCGAGCACCGGGGAGCTGTTTTTT.

The chain combines TRBV11-3 with TRBJ2-2; D is uncertain. Germline CDR1 and CDR2: SGHNT and YENEEA. The CDR3 totals 14 residues. Deletions cut 5 bases from V and 1 base from J, with 8 bases between. The CDR3 DNA is TGTGCCAGCAGCCTAGGTGGGAACACCGGGGAGCTGTTTTTT. Translating it yields CASSLGGNTGELFF. The entire variable domain, with the rest obtained from reference TRBV11-3 and TRBJ2-2, is as follows: EAGVVQSPRYKIIEKKQPVAFWCNPISGHNTLYWYLQNLGQGPELLIRYENEEAVDDSQLPKDRFSAERLKGVDSTLKIQPAELGDSAVYLCASSLGGNTGELFFGEGSRLTVL.

This clone was found a few times. The rearrangement links TRBV23-1 to TRBJ2-7; D is undetermined. TRBV23-1 is an ORF; its function is uncertain. The CDR3 is 13 amino acids. V was shortened by 0 bases and J by 4 bases, with 7 bases between the two germline ends. The CDR3 here is CASSQSWSYEQYF. Written as DNA, the CDR3 is TGCGCCAGCAGTCAATCCTGGAGTTACGAGCAGTACTTC.

This clone was seen only a few times. CDR3 sequence: CASSPRTSGRETQYF. The CDR3 DNA sequence: TGTGCCAGCTCACCAAGGACTAGCGGGAGAGAGACCCAGTACTTC. The genes are TRBV18 and TRBJ2-5; 13 bases match TRBD2. Trimming at V came to 2 bases and at J to 4 bases, leaving 1 base not matched to a gene. Germline loops: CDR1 KGHSH, CDR2 LQKENI. The CDR3 length is 15 residues.

This clone was picked up a small number of times. The rearrangement links TRBV5-1 to TRBJ2-1, with 15 bases aligning to TRBD2. This CDR3 contains 19 residues. J was trimmed by 2 bases and V by 4 bases; bases with no gene match: 10. CDR1 is SGHRS and CDR2 is YFSETQ in the germline V gene. The DNA of the CDR3 is TGCGCCAGCAGCCCCGGACTAGCGGGGGGGTCACTCACCTACAATGAGCAGTTCTTC. This gives the protein CASSPGLAGGSLTYNEQFF.

This clone was counted a few times. V usage is TRBV14 and J usage is TRBJ2-7, with 9 bases aligning to TRBD1. J gave up 6 bases and V 1 base, and 7 bases lay outside the gene matches. There are 15 residues in the CDR3. The germline CDR1 and CDR2 sequences are SGHDN and FVKESK. This CDR3 reads CASSQADRGIGEQYF. CDR3 in DNA: TGTGCCAGCAGCCAAGCAGACAGGGGGATCGGCGAGCAGTACTTC.

This chain uses TRBV18 with TRBJ2-3; unclear D gene. Germline CDR1 KGHSH, CDR2 LQKENI. V was trimmed by 3 bases and J by 7 bases, leaving 14 bases between them. The CDR3 loop spans 14 amino acids. This CDR3 is CASSPRQVENTQYF. In DNA form, the CDR3 reads TGTGCCAGCTCACCCCGGCAGGTCGAAAATACGCAGTATTTT.

This clone has a handful of counts. The gene calls are TRBV27 and TRBJ2-5; TRBD1 matches at 9 bases. J lost 2 bases, V lost 7 bases, and 14 bases had no gene match. Per the germline V gene, CDR1 is MNHEY and CDR2 is SMNVEV (reference sequence). The CDR3 covers 17 residues. The CDR3 bases are TGTGCCAGCACCCCGTGGGGACAGGGATCGTGGCAAGAGACCCAGTACTTC. Amino acids: CASTPWGQGSWQETQYF.

The V call is TRBV4-3, the J call TRBJ2-7; D not resolved. V lost 2 bases and J 6 bases, leaving 5 bases between the germline ends. Per germline, CDR1 LGHNA and CDR2 YSLEER. This CDR3 has 11 residues. This chain's CDR3 is CASSQTGEQYF. The DNA for the CDR3 is TGCGCCAGCAGCCAAACTGGCGAGCAGTACTTC.

The rearrangement joins TRBV21-1 to TRBJ2-1; no DNA check was done on the table's D call, TRBD1. TRBV21-1 is recorded as a pseudogene. The CDR3 has 14 residues. The CDR3 reads CAPQGHGPHNEQFF. CDR3 nucleotides: TGTGCCCCTCAGGGACATGGGCCCCACAATGAGCAGTTCTTC.

This clone was seen only a few times. This sequence joins TRBV4-2 and TRBJ2-5, with D unclear. With the DNA end fitting TRBJ2-7 better, the J assignment may be wrong. Germline-derived CDR1 and CDR2 are LGHNA and YNFKEQ. The length of the CDR3 is 16 residues. This CDR3 reads CASSQVTAHTFYEQYF. In DNA, the CDR3 is TGTGCCAGCAGCCAGGTTACAGCCCATACCTTCTACGAGCAGTACTTC.

This clone has more than one count but fewer than ten. The chain recombines TRBV7-9 with TRBJ2-5, with unresolved D. This CDR3 spans 12 amino acids. The germline V and J ends were trimmed by 5 bases and 2 bases, with 6 bases remaining between them. Germline loops: CDR1 SEHNR, CDR2 FQNEAQ (reference sequence). The CDR3 nucleotides are TGTGCCAGCAGCCCCGGACAAGAGACCCAGTACTTC. This gives the protein CASSPGQETQYF.

V is TRBV5-4 and J is TRBJ1-4, with 7 bases identical to TRBD1. V trimming: 3 bases; J trimming: 4 bases; junction bases outside the gene matches: 6. From germline, CDR1 is SGHNT and CDR2 YYREEE (reference sequence). The CDR3 runs to 15 residues. DNA of the CDR3: TGTGCCAGCAGCTGGAACAGGGGCCTTAATGAAAAACTGTTTTTT. Translated: CASSWNRGLNEKLFF.

The table lists this clone with a few counts. V gene TRBV6-1 combines with J gene TRBJ1-5; TRBD1 is a possible D gene (6 bases). Per the germline V gene, CDR1 is MNHNS and CDR2 is SASEGT. The CDR3 is 13 residues long. Trimming removed 4 bases from V and 3 bases from J, with 7 bases in between. CDR3 bases: TGTGCCAGCAGTGGGGACAACAATCAGCCCCAGCATTTT. Protein product: CASSGDNNQPQHF.

The J gene is TRBJ1-2, the V gene TRBV29-1, with D perhaps TRBD1 (6 bases). Trimming stripped 7 bases from V and 4 bases from J, with 13 bases between. Germline V gives CDR1 SQVTM, CDR2 ANQGSEA. The CDR3 loop spans 12 amino acids. Written as DNA, the CDR3 is TGCAGCGGCAGGGGAATGAGCTATGGCTACACCTTC. Protein: CSGRGMSYGYTF.